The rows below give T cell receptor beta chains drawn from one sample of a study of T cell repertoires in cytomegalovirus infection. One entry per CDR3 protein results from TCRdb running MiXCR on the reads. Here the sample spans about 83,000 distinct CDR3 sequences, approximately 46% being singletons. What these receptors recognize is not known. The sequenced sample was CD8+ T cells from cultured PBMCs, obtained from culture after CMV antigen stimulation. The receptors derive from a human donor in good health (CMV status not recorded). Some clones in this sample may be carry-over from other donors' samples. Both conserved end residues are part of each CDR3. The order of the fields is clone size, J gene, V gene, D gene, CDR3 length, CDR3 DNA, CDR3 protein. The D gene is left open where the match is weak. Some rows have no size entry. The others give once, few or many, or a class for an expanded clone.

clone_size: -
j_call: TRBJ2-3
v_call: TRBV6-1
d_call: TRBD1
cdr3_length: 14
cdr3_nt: TGTGCCAGCAGTGGGACAGGGCTTCCAGATACGCAGTATTTT
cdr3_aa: CASSGTGLPDTQYF

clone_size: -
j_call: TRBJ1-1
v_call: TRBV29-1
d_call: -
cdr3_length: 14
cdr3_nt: TGCAGCGTTGCCGGGGGCAGTATGAACACTGAAGCTTTCTTT
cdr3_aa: CSVAGGSMNTEAFF

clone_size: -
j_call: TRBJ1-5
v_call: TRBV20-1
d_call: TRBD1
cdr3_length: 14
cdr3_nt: TGCAGTGCTAGAGAATGGACAGGGGACCAGCCCCAGCATTTT
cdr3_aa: CSAREWTGDQPQHF

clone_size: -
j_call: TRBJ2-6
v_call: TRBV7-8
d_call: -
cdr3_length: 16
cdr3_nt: TGTGCCAGCAGAAGAGACCGGGTTCCTGGGGCCAACGTCCTGACTTTC
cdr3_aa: CASRRDRVPGANVLTF

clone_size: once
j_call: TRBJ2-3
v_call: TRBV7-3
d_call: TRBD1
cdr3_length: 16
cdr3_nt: TGTGCCAGCAGCTCCCCTGGAGGCAGGGGGAGAGATACGCAGTATTTT
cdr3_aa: CASSSPGGRGRDTQYF

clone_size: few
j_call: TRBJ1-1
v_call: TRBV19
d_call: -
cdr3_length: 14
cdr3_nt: TGTGCCAGTAGTGTACAGGGCGAAAGGACTGAAGCTTTCTTT
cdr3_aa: CASSVQGERTEAFF

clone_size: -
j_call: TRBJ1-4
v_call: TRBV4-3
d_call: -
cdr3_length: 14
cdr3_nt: TGCGCCAGCAGCCAAGTACAGGATAATGAAAAACTGTTTTTT
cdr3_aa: CASSQVQDNEKLFF

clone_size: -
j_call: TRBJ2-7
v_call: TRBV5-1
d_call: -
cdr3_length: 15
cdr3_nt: TGCGCCAGCAGCAACAGCCAACTGGGCTACTACGAGCAGTACTTC
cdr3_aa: CASSNSQLGYYEQYF

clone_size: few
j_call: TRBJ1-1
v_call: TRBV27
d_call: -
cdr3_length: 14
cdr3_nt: TGTGCCTGCACGCCGGCGGGGGGAGGCACTGAAGCTTTCTTT
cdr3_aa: CACTPAGGGTEAFF

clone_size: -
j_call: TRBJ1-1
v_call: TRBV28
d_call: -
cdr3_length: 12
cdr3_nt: TGTGCCGTGGCAGCCCAGAACACTGAAGCTTTCTTT
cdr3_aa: CAVAAQNTEAFF

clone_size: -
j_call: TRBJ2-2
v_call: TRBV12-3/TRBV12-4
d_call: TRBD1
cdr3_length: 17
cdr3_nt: TGTGCCAGCAGTTCCGGGACAGTCCTATTGAGAACCGGGGAGCTGTTTTTT
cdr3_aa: CASSSGTVLLRTGELFF

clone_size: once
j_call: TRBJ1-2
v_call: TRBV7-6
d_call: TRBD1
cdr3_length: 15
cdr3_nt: TGTGCCAGCAGCTTAGCTCTTACAGGGGACTATGGCTACACCTTC
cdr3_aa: CASSLALTGDYGYTF

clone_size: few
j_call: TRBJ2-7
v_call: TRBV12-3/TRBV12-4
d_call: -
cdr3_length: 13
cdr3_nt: TGTGCCACTCTATCGGGCCTCAGGGACGAGCAGTACTTC
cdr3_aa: CATLSGLRDEQYF

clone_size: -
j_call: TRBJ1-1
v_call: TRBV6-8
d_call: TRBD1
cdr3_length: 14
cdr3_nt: TGTGCCAGCAGAGCAGGGGGCGCGGGTACTGAAGCTTTCTTT
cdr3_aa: CASRAGGAGTEAFF

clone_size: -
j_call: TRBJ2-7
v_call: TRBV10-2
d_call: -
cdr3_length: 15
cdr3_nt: TGCGCCAGCAGTGAATTGACAGAACGAACCTACGAGCAGTACTTC
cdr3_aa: CASSELTERTYEQYF

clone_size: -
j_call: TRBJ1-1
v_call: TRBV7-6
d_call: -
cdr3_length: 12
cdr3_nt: TGTGCCAGCAGCCCCTTGCCGACTGAAGCTTTCTTT
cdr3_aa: CASSPLPTEAFF

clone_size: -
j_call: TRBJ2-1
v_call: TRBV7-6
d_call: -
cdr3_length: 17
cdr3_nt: TGTGCCAGCAGCTTATCCTCCTTGACTAGGATGTTGAATGAGCAGTTCTTC
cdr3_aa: CASSLSSLTRMLNEQFF

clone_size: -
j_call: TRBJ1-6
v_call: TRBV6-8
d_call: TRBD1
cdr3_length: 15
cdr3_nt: TGTGCCAGCAACTTAGGACAGGGCGATAATTCACCCCTCCACTTT
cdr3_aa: CASNLGQGDNSPLHF

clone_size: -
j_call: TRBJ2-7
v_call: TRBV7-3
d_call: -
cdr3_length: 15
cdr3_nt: TGTGCCAGCAGCTTAACAGGGCCTAGCTCCTACGAGCAGTACTTC
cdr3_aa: CASSLTGPSSYEQYF

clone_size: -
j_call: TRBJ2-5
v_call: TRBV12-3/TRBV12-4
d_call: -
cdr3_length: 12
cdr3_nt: TGTGCCAGCAGTAGGACAGAAGAGACCCAGTACTTC
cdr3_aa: CASSRTEETQYF

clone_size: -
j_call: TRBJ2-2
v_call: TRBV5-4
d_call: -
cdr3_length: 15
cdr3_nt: TGTGCCAGCAGCCAGGGGCCCCCCAACACCGGGGAGCTGTTTTTT
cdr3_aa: CASSQGPPNTGELFF

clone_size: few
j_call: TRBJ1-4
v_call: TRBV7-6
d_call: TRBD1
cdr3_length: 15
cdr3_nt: TGTGCCAGCAGCTTCTCCCCCGGGACAGGAGGAAAACTGTTTTTT
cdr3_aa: CASSFSPGTGGKLFF

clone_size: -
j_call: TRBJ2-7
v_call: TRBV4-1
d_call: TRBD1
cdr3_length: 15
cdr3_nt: TGTGCCAGCAGCGCGCGGACAGGGGGGACCTACGAGCAGTACTTC
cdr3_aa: CASSARTGGTYEQYF

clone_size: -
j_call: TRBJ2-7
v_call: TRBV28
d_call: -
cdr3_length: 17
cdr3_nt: TGTACCAGCAGTCCCCACGTAGTAGAGGGGGGCTCCTACGAGCAGTACTTC
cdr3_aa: CTSSPHVVEGGSYEQYF

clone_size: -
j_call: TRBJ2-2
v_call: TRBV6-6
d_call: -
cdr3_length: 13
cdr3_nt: TGTGCCAGCAAAGACTCGAACACCGGGGAGCTGTTTTTT
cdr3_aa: CASKDSNTGELFF

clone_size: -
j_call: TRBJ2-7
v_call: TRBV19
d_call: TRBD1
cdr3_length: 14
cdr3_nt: TGTGCCAGTAGTAAGGGACAGGCCACCTACGAGCAGTACTTC
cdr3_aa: CASSKGQATYEQYF

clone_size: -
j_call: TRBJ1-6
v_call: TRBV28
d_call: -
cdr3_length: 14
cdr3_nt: TGTGCCAGCAGCGTCGTAGGGGGTCATTCACCCCTCCACTTT
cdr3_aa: CASSVVGGHSPLHF

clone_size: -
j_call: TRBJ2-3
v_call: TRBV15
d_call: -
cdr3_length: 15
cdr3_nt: TGTGCCACCAGCAGAGATCGGGCAGTCACAGATACGCAGTATTTT
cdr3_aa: CATSRDRAVTDTQYF

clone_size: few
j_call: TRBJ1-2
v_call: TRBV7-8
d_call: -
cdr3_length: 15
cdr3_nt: TGTGCCAGCAGCTTACAGGCAGGGGAAAACTATGGCTACACCTTC
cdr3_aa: CASSLQAGENYGYTF

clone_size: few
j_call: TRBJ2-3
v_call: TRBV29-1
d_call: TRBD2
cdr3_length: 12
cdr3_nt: TGCAGCGTTGGGCGGGAGCAAGATACGCAGTATTTT
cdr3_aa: CSVGREQDTQYF

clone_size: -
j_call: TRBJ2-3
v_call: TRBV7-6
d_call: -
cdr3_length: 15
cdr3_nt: TGTGCCAGCAGCTTACGGGACCCTCTGCCAGATACGCAGTATTTT
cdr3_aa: CASSLRDPLPDTQYF

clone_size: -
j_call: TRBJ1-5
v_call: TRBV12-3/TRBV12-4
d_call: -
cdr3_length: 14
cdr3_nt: TGTGCCAGCACAACGTCTGGGGGCGGTCAGCCCCAGCATTTT
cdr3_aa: CASTTSGGGQPQHF

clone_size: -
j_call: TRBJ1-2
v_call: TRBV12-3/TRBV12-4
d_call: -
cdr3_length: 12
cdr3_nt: TGTGCCAGCAGGCGGGGCGATTATGGCTACACCTTC
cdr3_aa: CASRRGDYGYTF

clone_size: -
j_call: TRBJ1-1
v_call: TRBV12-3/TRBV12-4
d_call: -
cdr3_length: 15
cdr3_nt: TGTGCCAGCAGTTTTCGGGTGATGTGGAACACTGAAGCTTTCTTT
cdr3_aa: CASSFRVMWNTEAFF

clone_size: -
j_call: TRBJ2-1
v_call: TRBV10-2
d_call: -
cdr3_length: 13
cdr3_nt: TGCGCCAGCAGTGCGGGGGCTCCCGATGAGCAGTTCTTC
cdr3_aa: CASSAGAPDEQFF

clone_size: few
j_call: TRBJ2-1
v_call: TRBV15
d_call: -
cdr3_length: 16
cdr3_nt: TGTGCCACCAGCTCCCCGCTCGGACTCACCTACAATGAGCAGTTCTTC
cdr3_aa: CATSSPLGLTYNEQFF

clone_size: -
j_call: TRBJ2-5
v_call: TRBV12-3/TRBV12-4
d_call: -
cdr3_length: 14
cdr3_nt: TGTGCCAGCAGTTTAGCGATCTCCAGGGAGACCCAGTACTTC
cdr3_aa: CASSLAISRETQYF

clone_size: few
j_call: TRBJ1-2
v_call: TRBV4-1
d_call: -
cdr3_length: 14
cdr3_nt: TGCGCCAGCAGCCAAGAGGGCAGGGTCGGTGGCTACACCTTC
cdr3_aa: CASSQEGRVGGYTF

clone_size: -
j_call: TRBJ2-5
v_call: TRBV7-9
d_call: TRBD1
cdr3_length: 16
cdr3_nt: TGTGCCAGCAGGTCTGCGGGACAGGGGTACCAAGAGACCCAGTACTTC
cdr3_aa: CASRSAGQGYQETQYF

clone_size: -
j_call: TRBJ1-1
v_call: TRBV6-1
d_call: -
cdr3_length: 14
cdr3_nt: TGTGCCAGCGAACCCAGGCTTGCCAACACTGAAGCTTTCTTT
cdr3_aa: CASEPRLANTEAFF

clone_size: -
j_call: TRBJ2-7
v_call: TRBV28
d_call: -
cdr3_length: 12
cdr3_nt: TGTGCCAGCAAAGGCAGGAACTACGAGCAGTACTTC
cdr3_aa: CASKGRNYEQYF

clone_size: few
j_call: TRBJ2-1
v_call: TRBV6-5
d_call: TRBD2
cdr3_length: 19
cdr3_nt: TGTGCCAGCAGTGCTACCGGGACTAGCGGGAGTGTTCGGTCCAATGAGCAGTTCTTC
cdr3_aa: CASSATGTSGSVRSNEQFF

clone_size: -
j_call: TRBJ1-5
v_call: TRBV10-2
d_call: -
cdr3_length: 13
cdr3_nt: TGCGCCAGCGTAGGTTATAGCAATCAGCCCCAGCATTTT
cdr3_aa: CASVGYSNQPQHF

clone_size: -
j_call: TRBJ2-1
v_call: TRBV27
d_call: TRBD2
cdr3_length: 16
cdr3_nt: TGTGCCAGCAGTTTCGATCACTGGGCAGGGAGGGATGAGCAGTTCTTC
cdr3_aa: CASSFDHWAGRDEQFF

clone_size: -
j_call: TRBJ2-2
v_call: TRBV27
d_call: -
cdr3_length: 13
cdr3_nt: TGTGCCAGCAGTCTGAGTTTGACCGAGGAGCTGTTTTTT
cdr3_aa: CASSLSLTEELFF

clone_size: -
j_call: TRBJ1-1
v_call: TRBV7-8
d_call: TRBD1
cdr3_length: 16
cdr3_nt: TGTGCCAGCAGCGACCCGACAGGGTTCGGGAACACTGAAGCTTTCTTT
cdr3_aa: CASSDPTGFGNTEAFF